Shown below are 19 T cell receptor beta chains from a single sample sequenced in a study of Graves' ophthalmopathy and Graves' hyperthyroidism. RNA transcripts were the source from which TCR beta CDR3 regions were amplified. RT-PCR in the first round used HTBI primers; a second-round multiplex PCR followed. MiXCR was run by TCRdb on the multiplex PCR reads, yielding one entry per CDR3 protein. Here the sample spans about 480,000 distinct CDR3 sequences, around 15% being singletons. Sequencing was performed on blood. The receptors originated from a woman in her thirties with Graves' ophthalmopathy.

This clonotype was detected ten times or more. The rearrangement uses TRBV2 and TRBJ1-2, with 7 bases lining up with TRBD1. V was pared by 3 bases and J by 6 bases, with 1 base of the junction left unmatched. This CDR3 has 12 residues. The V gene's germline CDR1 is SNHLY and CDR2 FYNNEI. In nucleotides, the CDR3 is TGTGCCAGCAGTGACAGGGGGGATGGCTACACCTTC. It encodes CASSDRGDGYTF.

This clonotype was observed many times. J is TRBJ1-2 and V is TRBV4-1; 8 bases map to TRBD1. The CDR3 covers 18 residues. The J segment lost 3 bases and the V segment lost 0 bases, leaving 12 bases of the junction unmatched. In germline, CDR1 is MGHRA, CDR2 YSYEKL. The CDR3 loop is CASSQDLSSGGAHYGYTF. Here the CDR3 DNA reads TGCGCCAGCAGCCAAGATCTTTCGTCAGGGGGCGCCCACTATGGCTACACCTTC.

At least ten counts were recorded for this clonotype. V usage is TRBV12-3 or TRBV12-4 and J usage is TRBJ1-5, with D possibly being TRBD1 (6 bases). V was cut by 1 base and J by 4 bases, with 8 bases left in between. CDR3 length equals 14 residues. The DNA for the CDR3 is TGTGCCAGCAGTTTAGAAACAGGGAATCAGCCCCAGCATTTT. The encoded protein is CASSLETGNQPQHF.

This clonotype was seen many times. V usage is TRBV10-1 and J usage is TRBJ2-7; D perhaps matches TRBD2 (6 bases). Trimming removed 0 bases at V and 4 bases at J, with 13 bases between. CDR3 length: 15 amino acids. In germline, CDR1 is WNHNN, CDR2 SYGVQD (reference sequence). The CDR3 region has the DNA TGCGCCAGCAGTGAGTCTGGGGGACTCGGTTACGAGCAGTACTTC. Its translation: CASSESGGLGYEQYF.

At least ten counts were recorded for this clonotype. CDR3 DNA: TGTGCCAGCAGGGGACGGATTAATAGCAATCAGCCCCAGCATTTT. Translated, it gives CASRGRINSNQPQHF. This chain uses TRBV6-1 with TRBJ1-5; D is possibly TRBD1 (5 bases). V dropped 6 bases and J dropped 0 bases, with 12 bases sitting between them. This CDR3 is 15 amino acids long. Germline loops: CDR1 MNHNS, CDR2 SASEGT.

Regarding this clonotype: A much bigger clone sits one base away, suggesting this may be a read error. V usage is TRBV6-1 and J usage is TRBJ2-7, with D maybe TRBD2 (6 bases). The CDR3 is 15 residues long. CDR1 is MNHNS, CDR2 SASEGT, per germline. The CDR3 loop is CASKGSARDFGELYF. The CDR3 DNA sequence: TGTGCCAGCAAAGGTAGCGCCCGGGACTTCGGCGAGCTGTACTTC.

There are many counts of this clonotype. The CDR3 reads CASSKGYTGELFF. CDR3 in DNA: TGTGCCAGCAGTAAGGGGTACACCGGGGAGCTGTTTTTT. The chain links TRBV12-3 or TRBV12-4 to TRBJ2-2; perhaps TRBD1 as D (5 bases). This CDR3 region has 13 residues. The V end was cut by 5 bases, the J end by 3 bases, with 7 bases between.

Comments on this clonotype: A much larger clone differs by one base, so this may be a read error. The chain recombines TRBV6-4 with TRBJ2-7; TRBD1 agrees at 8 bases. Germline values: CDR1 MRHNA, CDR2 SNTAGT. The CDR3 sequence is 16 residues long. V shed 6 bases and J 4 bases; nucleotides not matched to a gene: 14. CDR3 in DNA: TGTGCCAGCAGGTCACAAACCCGGGACAGGTTTTACGAGCAGTACTTC. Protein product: CASRSQTRDRFYEQYF.

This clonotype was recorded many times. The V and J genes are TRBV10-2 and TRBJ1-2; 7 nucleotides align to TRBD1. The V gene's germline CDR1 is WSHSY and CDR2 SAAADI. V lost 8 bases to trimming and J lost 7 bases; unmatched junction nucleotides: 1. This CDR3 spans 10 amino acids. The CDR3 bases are TGCGCCAGCGGGGACAGTGGCTACACCTTC. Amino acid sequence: CASGDSGYTF.

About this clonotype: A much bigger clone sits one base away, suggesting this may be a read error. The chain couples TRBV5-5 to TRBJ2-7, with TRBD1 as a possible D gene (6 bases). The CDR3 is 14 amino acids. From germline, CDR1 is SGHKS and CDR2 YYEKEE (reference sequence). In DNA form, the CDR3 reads TGTGCCAGCAGCTTCACAGGGCCCTCCTACGAGAAGTACTTC. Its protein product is CASSFTGPSYEKYF.

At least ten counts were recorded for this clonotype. This CDR3 is CSVGRNLNTEAFF. The DNA of the CDR3 is TGCAGCGTTGGACGGAATTTGAACACTGAAGCTTTCTTT. The chain uses TRBV29-1 and TRBJ1-1; D gene ambiguous. Germline V lookup: CDR1 SQVTM, CDR2 ANQGSEA. Trimming took 4 bases from V and 0 from J, leaving 9 bases between them. This CDR3 comprises 13 residues. Full variable domain (remainder filled in from reference TRBV29-1 and TRBJ1-1): SAVISQKPSRDICQRGTSLTIQCQVDSQVTMMFWYRQQPGQSLTLIATANQGSEATYESGFVIDKFPISRPNLTFSTLTVSNMSPEDSSIYLCSVGRNLNTEAFFGQGTRLTVV.

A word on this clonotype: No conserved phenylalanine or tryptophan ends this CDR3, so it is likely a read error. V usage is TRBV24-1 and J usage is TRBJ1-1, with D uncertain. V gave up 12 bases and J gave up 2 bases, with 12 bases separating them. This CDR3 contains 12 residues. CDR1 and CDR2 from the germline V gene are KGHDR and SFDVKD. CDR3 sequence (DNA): TGTGCCTCCACAACAGTTAACACTGAAGCTTTCGTT. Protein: CASTTVNTEAFV.

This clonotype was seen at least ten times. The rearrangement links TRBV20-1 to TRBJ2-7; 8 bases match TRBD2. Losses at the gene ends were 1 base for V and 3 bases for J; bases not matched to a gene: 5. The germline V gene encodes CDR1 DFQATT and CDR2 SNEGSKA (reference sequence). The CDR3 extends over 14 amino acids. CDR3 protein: CSARVGTRYYEQYF. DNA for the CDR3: TGCAGTGCTAGAGTTGGGACTAGATACTACGAGCAGTACTTC.

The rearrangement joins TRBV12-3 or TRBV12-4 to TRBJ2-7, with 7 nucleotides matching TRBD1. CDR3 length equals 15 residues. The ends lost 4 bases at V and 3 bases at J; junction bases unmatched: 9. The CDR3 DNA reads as TGTGCCAGCAGTTCTCGGGACAGATATTTCTACGAGCAGTACTTC. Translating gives CASSSRDRYFYEQYF.

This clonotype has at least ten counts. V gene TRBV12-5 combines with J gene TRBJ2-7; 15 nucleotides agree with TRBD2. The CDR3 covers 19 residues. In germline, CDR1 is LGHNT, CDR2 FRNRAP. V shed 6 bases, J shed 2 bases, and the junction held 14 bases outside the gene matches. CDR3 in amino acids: CASGLGTSGGSMLPYEQYF. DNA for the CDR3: TGTGCTAGTGGCCTAGGGACTAGCGGGGGGTCAATGCTACCCTACGAGCAGTACTTC. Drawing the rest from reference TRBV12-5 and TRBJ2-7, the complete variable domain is DARVTQTPRHKVTEMGQEVTMRCQPILGHNTVFWYRQTMMQGLELLAYFRNRAPLDDSGMPKDRFSAEMPDATLATLKIQPSEPRDSAVYFCASGLGTSGGSMLPYEQYFGPGTRLTVT.

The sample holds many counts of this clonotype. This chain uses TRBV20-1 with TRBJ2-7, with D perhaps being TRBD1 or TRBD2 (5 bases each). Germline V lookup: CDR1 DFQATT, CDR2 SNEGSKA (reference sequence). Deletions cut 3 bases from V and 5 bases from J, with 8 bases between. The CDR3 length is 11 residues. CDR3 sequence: CSASRGDEQYF. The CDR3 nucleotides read TGCAGTGCTAGTAGAGGGGACGAGCAGTACTTC.

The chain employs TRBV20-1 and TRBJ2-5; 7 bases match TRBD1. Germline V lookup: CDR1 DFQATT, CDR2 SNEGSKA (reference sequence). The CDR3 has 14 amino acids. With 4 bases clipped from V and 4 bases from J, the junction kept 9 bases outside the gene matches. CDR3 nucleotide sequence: TGCAGTGCTATTTCCCGACAGGGAAGAGAGACCCAGTACTTC. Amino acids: CSAISRQGRETQYF.

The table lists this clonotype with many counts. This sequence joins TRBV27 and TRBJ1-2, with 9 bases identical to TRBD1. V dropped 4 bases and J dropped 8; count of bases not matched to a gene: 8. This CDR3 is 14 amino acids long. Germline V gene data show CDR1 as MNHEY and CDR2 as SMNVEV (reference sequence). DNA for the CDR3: TGTGCCAGCAGTTCGACCGGGACAGGGTTCGGCTACACCTTC. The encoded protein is CASSSTGTGFGYTF.

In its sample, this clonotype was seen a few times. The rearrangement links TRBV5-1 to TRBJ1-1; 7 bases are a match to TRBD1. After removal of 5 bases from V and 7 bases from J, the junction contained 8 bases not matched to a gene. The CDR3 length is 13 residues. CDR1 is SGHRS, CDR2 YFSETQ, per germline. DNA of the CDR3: TGCGCCAGCAGGGAGGGGGGACAGCGTGAAGCTTTCTTT. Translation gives CASREGGQREAFF. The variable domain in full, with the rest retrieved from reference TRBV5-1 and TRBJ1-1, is KAGVTQTPRYLIKTRGQQVTLSCSPISGHRSVSWYQQTPGQGLQFLFEYFSETQRNKGNFPGRFSGRQFSNSRSEMNVSTLELGDSALYLCASREGGQREAFFGQGTRLTVV.